This TCR beta chain is from a study of CD8+ T cells in alopecia areata. Study details: Recipient mice, roughly 6-10-week-old female C3H/HeJ animals, received skin from roughly 6-13-month-old C3H/HeJ graft donors with spontaneous alopecia. Whole-study findings and limits: Higher clonality and more expanded CD8+ clones appeared in lesional than normal scalp.

Extracted RNA was reverse transcribed, and the resulting cDNA served as sequencing template. The protocol was immunoSEQ multiplex PCR, while the TCRdb copy is restricted to in-frame clones and leaves out a portion. This sample has over 250,000 clones, each found more than once. A panel of CD4, CD8alpha, NKG2D, NKG2ACE and other markers served to sort pooled cutaneous lymph node cells. CDR1 NSHNY and CDR2 SYGAGN come from the germline V gene. Trimming stripped 2 bases from V and 1 base from J, with 6 bases between. The length of the CDR3 is 13 residues. At least ten counts were recorded for this clone. The antigen remains undetermined. The gene names given are mouse names. With the read ending 4 residues before the CDR3 end, the germline J gene is used to fill in that end. Other DNA sequences in the same sample also yield this CDR3.

This receptor was obtained from a C3H/HeJ mouse with alopecia areata. Mice of this strain are of MHC haplotype H2-k. V usage is TRBV13-1 and J usage is TRBJ1-2; TRBD1 might be the D (6 bases). Material: CD4+ T cells sorted from a lymph node. The chain's CDR3 is CASSETGNSDYTF. The CDR3 bases that were read are TGTGCCAGCAGTGAGACAGGAAACTCC.